This T cell receptor beta chain was recorded in a study of shared clonotypes between healthy human individuals. Study observations and caveats: The study found lower generation probabilities in non-shared clonotypes than in those shared by all four donors.

A remark on this clone: Its target is not known.

There were no recent acute infections or vaccinations among the donors, who were healthy HIV-negative adults. The assay was run at deep level. Sorted-subset replicate PCRs used roughly 210 ng of genomic DNA. This amount corresponded to some 32,000 T cell genomes. Clones were sequenced by immunoSEQ multiplex PCR, and TCRdb holds only the in-frame ones, with some missing. The table records over 2 million clones, roughly 92% of them present only once. Germline V gives CDR1 LNHDA, CDR2 SQIVND (reference sequence). Between the trimmed V and J ends, which lost 5 bases and 2 bases, there was a span of 9 bases. The CDR3 extends over 13 amino acids.

The sequencing input was naive CD4+ T cells from PBMCs. Subset specified: CD45RA+ positively selected. This sequence originates from a man younger than 35 in good health. Some clones in this sample may be carry-over from other donors' samples. The chain carries TRBV19 and TRBJ2-5; D uncertain. The CDR3: CASSFSGQETQYF. CDR3 nucleotides: TGTGCCAGTAGTTTTTCCGGGCAAGAGACCCAGTACTTC.